The clone carrying this T cell receptor beta chain was observed a few times. The antigen is not known. Indicated time point: persistent/refractory GD, antithyroid drugs over 5 years with positive TRAb. Scientists built the TCR library using RNA that was extracted from PBMCs. Germline V lookup: CDR1 SNHLY, CDR2 FYNNEI. The CDR3 sequence is 15 residues long. Trimming removed 6 bases at V and 1 base at J, with 12 bases between. This record comes from a study of regulatory T cells in long-lasting Graves disease. Study-level background: Patients met the persistent Graves' disease definition after over 5 years of antithyroid drugs with positive TSH receptor antibodies.

Study-level results: The number of shared public clonotypes was higher in persistent patients (approximately 2,500) than new patients (just over 950). The study found TRBV28, TRBJ1-2 and TRBJ2-5 favored in persistent disease. The TCR repertoire of persistent Graves' patients was less diverse than that of newly diagnosed ones.

For TCR beta, libraries came from iRepertoire HTBI primers and Arm-PCR of CDR3 regions. TCRdb recomputed calls from the multiplex PCR reads with MiXCR, one row per CDR3 protein. The table has a few hundred thousand distinct CDR3 sequences, 20% to 30% seen once. This receptor was obtained from a female donor with Graves disease. The chain joins TRBV2 to TRBJ2-2; D possibly uses TRBD1 or TRBD2 (5 bases each). Sequenced here: peripheral blood mononuclear cells (PBMCs), sampled when the disease was refractory, from a patient treated with antithyroid drugs. DNA for the CDR3: TGTGCCAGCAGCTTGGGGACCAAGAACACCGGGGAGCTGTTTTTT. This translates into CASSLGTKNTGELFF. Filled out from reference TRBV2 and TRBJ2-2, the complete variable domain reads EPEVTQTPSHQVTQMGQEVILRCVPISNHLYFYWYRQILGQKVEFLVSFYNNEISEKSEIFDDQFSVERPDGSNFTLKIRSTKLEDSAMYFCASSLGTKNTGELFFGEGSRLTVL.